One and the same sample provided the 5 T cell receptor beta chains below, sequenced in a study of blood T cell repertoires in COVID-19. The data were produced by immunoSEQ multiplex PCR, yet TCRdb's version contains in-frame clones alone and is incomplete. The sample carries about 230,000 clones, around 90% recorded once. The specimen was peripheral blood. Receptor source: a woman aged 18-30 years who had recovered from COVID-19.

V gene TRBV12-3 or TRBV12-4 combines with J gene TRBJ1-2; D gene ambiguous. Trimming took 6 bases from V and 5 from J, leaving 13 bases between them. The CDR3 totals 13 residues. CDR3 coding DNA: TGTGCCAGCAGCGCCATCGAGGCTTATGGCTACACCTTC. Its translation is CASSAIEAYGYTF.

CDR3 nucleotide sequence: TGTGCCAGCAGCCCAAGAGGGACAGGGGAGCAGTTCTTC. Amino acid sequence: CASSPRGTGEQFF. V gene TRBV13 combines with J gene TRBJ2-1; TRBD1 matches at 9 bases. CDR1 and CDR2 (germline): PRHDT, FYEKMQ (reference sequence). V gave up 5 bases and J gave up 10 bases; unmatched junction bases: 6. The length of the CDR3 is 13 residues.

V gene TRBV30 combines with J gene TRBJ2-4; no reliable D call. Trimming removed 3 bases at V and 0 bases at J, with 12 bases between. The CDR3 is made up of 15 amino acids. CDR1 and CDR2 (germline): GTSNPN, SVGIG (reference sequence). Written as DNA, the CDR3 is TGTGCCTGGAGCGTCGACAAGCTAGCCAAAAACATTCAGTACTTC. Its translation is CAWSVDKLAKNIQYF.

The rearrangement uses TRBV4-2 and TRBJ2-1; D possibly corresponds to TRBD2 (5 bases). CDR1 and CDR2 (germline): LGHNA, YNFKEQ. The CDR3 spans 13 residues. The germline V and J ends were trimmed by 1 base and 16 bases, with 17 bases remaining between them. The CDR3 coding sequence is TGTGCCAGCAGCCAAGTACGGGGAACCGAAGGATTCTTC. Protein sequence: CASSQVRGTEGFF.

This chain joins TRBV7-9 and TRBJ1-6; 10 bases line up with TRBD1. CDR1 is SEHNR, CDR2 FQNEAQ, per germline (reference sequence). The CDR3 has 20 residues. V shed 5 bases and J 0 bases; nucleotides not matched to a gene: 13. The CDR3: CASSGGWTGGSSSYNSPLHF. The CDR3 coding sequence is TGTGCCAGCAGCGGGGGATGGACAGGGGGTAGCAGCTCCTATAATTCACCCCTCCACTTT.